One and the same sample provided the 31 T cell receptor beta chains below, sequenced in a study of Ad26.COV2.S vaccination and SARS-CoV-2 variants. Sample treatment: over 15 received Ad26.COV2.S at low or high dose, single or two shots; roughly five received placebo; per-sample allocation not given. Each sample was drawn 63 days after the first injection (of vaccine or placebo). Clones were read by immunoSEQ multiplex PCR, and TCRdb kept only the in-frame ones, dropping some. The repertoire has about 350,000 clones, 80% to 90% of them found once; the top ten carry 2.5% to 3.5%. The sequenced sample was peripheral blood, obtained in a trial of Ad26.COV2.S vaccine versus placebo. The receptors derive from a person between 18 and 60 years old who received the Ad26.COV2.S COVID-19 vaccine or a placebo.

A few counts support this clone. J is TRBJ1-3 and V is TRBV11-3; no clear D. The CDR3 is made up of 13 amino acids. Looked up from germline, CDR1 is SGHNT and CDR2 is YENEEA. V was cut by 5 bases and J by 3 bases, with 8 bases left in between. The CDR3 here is CASSVSGGNTIYF. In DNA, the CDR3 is TGTGCCAGCAGCGTTAGTGGTGGAAACACCATATATTTT.

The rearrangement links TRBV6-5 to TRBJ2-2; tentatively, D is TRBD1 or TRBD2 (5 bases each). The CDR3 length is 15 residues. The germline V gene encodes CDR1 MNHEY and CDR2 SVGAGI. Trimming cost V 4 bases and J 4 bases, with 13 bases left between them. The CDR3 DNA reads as TGTGCCAGCAGTTCTCCGACTGGGACCACCGGGGAGCTGTTTTTT. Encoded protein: CASSSPTGTTGELFF.

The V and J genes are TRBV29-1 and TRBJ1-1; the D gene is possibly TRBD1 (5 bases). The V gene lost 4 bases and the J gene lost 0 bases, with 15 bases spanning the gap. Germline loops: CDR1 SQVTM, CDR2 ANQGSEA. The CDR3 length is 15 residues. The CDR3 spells CSVGSGWGMNTEAFF. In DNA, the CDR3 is TGCAGCGTTGGGTCGGGATGGGGCATGAACACTGAAGCTTTCTTT.

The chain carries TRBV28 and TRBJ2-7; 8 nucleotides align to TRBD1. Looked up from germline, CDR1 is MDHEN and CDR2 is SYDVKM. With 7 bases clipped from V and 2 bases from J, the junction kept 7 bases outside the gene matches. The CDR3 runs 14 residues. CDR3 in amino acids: CASKMDRATYEQYF. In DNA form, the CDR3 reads TGTGCCAGCAAAATGGACAGGGCCACCTACGAGCAGTACTTC.

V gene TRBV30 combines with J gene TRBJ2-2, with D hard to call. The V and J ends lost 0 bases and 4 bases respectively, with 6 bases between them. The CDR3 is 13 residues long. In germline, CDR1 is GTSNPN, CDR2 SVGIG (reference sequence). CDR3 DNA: TGTGCCTGGAGTGTACTAACCACCGGGGAGCTGTTTTTT. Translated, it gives CAWSVLTTGELFF. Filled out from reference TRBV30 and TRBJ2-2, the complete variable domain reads SQTIHQWPATLVQPVGSPLSLECTVEGTSNPNLYWYRQAAGRGLQLLFYSVGIGQISSEVPQNLSASRPQDRQFILSSKKLLLSDSGFYLCAWSVLTTGELFFGEGSRLTVL.

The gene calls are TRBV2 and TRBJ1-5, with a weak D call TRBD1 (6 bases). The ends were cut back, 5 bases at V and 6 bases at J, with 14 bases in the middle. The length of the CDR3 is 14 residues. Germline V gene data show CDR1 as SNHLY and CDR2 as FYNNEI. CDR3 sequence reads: CASSRDIGTQPQHF. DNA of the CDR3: TGTGCCAGCAGTCGGGACATCGGGACTCAGCCCCAGCATTTT.

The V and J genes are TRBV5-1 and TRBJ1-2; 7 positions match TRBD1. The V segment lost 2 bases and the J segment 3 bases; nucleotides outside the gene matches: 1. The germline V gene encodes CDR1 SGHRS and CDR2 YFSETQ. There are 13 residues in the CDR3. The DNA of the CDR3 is TGCGCCAGCAGCTTTGACAGGGACTATGGCTACACCTTC. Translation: CASSFDRDYGYTF.

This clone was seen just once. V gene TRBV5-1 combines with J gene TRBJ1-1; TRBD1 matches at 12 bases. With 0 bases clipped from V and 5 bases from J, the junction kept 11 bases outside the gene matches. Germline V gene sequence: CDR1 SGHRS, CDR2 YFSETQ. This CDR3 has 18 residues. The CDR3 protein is CASSLERGTGGLGTEAFF. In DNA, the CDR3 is TGCGCCAGCAGCTTGGAACGGGGGACAGGGGGCCTGGGGACTGAAGCTTTCTTT.

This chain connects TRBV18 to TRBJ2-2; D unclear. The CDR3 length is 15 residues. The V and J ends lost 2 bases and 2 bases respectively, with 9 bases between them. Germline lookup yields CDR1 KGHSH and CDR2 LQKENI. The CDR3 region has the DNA TGTGCCAGCTCACCAAGCACAGTTAACACCGGGGAGCTGTTTTTT. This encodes CASSPSTVNTGELFF.

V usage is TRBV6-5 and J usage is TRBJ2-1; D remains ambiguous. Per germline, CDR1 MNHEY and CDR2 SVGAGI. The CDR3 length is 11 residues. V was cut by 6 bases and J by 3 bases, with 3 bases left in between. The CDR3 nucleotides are TGTGCCAGCAGAAACTACAATGAGCAGTTCTTC. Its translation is CASRNYNEQFF.

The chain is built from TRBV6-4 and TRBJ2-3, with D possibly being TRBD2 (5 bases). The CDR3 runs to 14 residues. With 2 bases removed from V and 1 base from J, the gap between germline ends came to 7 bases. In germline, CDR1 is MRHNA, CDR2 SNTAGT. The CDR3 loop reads CASSDGSGTDTQYF. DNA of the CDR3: TGTGCCAGCAGTGACGGGAGCGGCACAGATACGCAGTATTTT.

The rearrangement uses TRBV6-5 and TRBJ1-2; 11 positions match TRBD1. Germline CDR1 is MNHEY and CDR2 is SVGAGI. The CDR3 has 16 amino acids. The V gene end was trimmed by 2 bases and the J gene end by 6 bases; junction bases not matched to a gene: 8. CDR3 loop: CASSYGPGTGGDGYTF. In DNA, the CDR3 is TGTGCCAGCAGTTACGGTCCCGGGACAGGGGGTGATGGCTACACCTTC.

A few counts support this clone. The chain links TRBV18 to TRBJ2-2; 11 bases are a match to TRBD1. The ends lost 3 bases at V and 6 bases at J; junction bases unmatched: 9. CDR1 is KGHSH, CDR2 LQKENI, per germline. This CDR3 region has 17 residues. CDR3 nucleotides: TGTGCCAGCTCACCTGGCTGGACAGGGGGCGCCGCCGGGGAGCTGTTTTTT. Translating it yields CASSPGWTGGAAGELFF.

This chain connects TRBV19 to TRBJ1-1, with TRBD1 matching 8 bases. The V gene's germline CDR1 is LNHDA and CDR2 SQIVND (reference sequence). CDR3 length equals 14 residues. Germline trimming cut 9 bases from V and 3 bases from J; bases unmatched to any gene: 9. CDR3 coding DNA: TGTGCCAGCCTACGGACAGGGTGGTACACTGAAGCTTTCTTT. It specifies CASLRTGWYTEAFF.

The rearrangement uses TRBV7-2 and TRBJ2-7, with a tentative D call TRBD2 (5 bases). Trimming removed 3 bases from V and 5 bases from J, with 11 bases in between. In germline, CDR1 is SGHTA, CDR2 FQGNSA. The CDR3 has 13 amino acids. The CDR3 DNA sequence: TGTGCCAGCAGCTTGAGGGTCTGGGACGAGCAGTACTTC. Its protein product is CASSLRVWDEQYF.

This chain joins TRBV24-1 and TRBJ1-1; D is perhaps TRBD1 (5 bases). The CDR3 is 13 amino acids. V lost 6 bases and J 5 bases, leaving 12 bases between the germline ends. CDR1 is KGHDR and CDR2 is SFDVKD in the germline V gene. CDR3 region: CATSSQADTEAFF. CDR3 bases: TGTGCCACCAGTTCACAGGCTGATACTGAAGCTTTCTTT.

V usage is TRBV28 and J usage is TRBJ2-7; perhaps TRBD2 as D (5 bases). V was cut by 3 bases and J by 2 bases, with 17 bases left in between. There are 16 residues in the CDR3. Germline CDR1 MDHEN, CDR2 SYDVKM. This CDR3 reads CASSFRAAIPPYEQYF. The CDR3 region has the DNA TGTGCCAGCAGTTTTCGAGCGGCGATACCGCCCTACGAGCAGTACTTC. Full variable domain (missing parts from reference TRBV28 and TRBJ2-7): DVKVTQSSRYLVKRTGEKVFLECVQDMDHENMFWYRQDPGLGLRLIYFSYDVKMKEKGDIPEGYSVSREKKERFSLILESASTNQTSMYLCASSFRAAIPPYEQYFGPGTRLTVT.

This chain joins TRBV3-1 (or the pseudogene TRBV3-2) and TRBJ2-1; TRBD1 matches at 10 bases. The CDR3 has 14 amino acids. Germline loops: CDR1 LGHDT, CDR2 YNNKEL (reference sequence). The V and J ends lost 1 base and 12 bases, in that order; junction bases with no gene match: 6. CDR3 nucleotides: TGTGCCAGCAGCCAAGCCGGACAGGGGGGAGGGCAGTTCTTC. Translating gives CASSQAGQGGGQFF.

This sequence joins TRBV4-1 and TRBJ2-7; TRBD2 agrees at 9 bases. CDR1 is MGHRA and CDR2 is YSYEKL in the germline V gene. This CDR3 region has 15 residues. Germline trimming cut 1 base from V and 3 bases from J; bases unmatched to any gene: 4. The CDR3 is CASSQAPLAGYEQYF. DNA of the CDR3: TGCGCCAGCAGCCAAGCACCACTAGCGGGCTACGAGCAGTACTTC.

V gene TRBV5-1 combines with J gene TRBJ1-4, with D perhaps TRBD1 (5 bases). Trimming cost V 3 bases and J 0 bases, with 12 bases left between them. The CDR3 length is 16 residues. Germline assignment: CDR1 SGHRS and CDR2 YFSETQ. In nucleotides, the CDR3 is TGCGCCAGCAGCTACTACCCGGGGGCAACTAATGAAAAACTGTTTTTT. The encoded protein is CASSYYPGATNEKLFF.

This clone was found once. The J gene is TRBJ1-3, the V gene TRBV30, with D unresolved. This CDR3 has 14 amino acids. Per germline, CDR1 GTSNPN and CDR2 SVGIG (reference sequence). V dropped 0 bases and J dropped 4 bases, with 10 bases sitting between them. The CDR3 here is CAWSVRSPGNTIYF. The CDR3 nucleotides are TGTGCCTGGAGTGTACGTAGTCCCGGAAACACCATATATTTT.

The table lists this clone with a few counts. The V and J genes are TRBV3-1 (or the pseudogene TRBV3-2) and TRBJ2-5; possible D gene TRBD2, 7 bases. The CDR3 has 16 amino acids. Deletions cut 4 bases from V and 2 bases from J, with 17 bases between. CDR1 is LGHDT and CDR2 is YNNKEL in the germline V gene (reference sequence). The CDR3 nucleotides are TGTGCCAGCAGCCGATCGGAGGCGGGGGCACAAGAGACCCAGTACTTC. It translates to CASSRSEAGAQETQYF.

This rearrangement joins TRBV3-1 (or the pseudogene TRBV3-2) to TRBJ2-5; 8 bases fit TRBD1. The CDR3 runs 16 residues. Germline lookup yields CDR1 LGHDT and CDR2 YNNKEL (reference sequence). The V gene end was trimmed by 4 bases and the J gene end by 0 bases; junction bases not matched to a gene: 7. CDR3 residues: CASSRQGATYQETQYF. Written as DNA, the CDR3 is TGTGCCAGCAGCCGCCAGGGGGCTACGTACCAAGAGACCCAGTACTTC.

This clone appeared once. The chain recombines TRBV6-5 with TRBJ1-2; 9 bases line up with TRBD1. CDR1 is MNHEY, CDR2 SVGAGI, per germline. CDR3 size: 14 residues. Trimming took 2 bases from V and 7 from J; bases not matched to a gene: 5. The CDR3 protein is CASSYRDRDFGYTF. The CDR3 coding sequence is TGTGCCAGCAGTTACCGGGACAGGGACTTTGGCTACACCTTC.

The CDR3 DNA is TGCGCCAGCAGCTCCGGGTCGGGACGGTCCTACGAGCAGTACTTC. Translation: CASSSGSGRSYEQYF. The rearrangement joins TRBV5-1 to TRBJ2-7; possibly TRBD1 or TRBD2 for D (5 bases each). This CDR3 spans 15 amino acids. V lost 3 bases to trimming and J lost 1 base, with 14 bases between them. Germline lookup yields CDR1 SGHRS and CDR2 YFSETQ.

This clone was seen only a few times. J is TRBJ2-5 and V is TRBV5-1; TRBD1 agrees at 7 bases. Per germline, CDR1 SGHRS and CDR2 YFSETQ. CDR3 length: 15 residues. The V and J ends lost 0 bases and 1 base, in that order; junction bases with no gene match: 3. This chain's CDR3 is CASSLGGQLQETQYF. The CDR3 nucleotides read TGCGCCAGCAGCTTGGGGGGACAGCTCCAAGAGACCCAGTACTTC.

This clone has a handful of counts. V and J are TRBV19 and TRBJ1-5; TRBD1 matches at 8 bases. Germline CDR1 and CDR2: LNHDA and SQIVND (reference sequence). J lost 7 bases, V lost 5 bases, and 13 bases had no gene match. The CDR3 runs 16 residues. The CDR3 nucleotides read TGTGCCAGTAGTCTCCGACAGGGGTTTCTTGTCCAGCCCCAGCATTTT. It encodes CASSLRQGFLVQPQHF. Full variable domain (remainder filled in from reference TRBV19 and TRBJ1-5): DGGITQSPKYLFRKEGQNVTLSCEQNLNHDAMYWYRQDPGQGLRLIYYSQIVNDFQKGDIAEGYSVSREKKESFPLTVTSAQKNPTAFYLCASSLRQGFLVQPQHFGDGTRLSIL.

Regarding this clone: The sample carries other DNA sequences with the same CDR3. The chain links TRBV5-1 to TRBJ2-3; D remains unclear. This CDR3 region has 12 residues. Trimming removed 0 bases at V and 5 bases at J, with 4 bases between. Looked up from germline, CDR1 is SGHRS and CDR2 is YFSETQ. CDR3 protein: CASSLGQDTQYF. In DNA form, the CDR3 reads TGCGCCAGCAGCTTGGGTCAAGATACGCAGTATTTT.

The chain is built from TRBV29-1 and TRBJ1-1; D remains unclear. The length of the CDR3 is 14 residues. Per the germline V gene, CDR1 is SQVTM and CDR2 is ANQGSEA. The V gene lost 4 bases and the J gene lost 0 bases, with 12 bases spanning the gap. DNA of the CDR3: TGCAGCGTTGGACGCCGTTTGGTGAACACTGAAGCTTTCTTT. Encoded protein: CSVGRRLVNTEAFF.

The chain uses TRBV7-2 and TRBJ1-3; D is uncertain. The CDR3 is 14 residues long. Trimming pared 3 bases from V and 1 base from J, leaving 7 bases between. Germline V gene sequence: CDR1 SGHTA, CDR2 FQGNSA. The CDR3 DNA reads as TGTGCCAGCAGCTTTAAAGGATCTGGAAACACCATATATTTT. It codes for CASSFKGSGNTIYF.

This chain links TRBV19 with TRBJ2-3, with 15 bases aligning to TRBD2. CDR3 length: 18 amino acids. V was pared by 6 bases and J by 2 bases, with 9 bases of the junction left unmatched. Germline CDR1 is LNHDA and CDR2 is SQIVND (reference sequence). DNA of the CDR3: TGTGCCAGTAGCAGCGGACTAGCGGGGGGGCTTGTCACAGATACGCAGTATTTT. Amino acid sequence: CASSSGLAGGLVTDTQYF.